Below are 28 T cell receptor beta chains sequenced from a single sample in a study of blood T cells in healthy people across ages. For the second PCR, which ran for about 6 to 12 cycles, a sample-barcoded 5' primer and a J-beta primer mix were used. Each CDR3 protein gets one entry after TCRdb re-called the 5' RACE reads with MiXCR. Among hundreds of thousands of distinct CDR3 sequences, 56% were seen once, and the ten largest hold 20% to 30%. Sequencing used blood. These TCRs come from a man between 35 and 55 years old in good health.

This clonotype has more than one count but fewer than ten. The rearrangement joins TRBV10-3 to TRBJ2-7, with 8 bases that match TRBD1. The germline CDR1 and CDR2 sequences are ENHRY and SYGVKD. Losses at the gene ends were 6 bases for V and 6 bases for J; bases not matched to a gene: 10. This CDR3 is 14 amino acids long. CDR3 in amino acids: CAISSGTGRGEQYF. The CDR3 region has the DNA TGTGCCATCAGCTCCGGGACAGGTCGAGGCGAGCAGTACTTC.

The V call is TRBV29-1, the J call TRBJ1-1, with TRBD1 matching 9 bases. The V and J ends lost 4 bases and 4 bases, in that order; junction bases with no gene match: 16. Germline CDR1 SQVTM, CDR2 ANQGSEA. The CDR3 has 17 residues. CDR3 nucleotide sequence: TGCAGCGTTGTATTATATTTCGGGACAGGGAGCTTCACTGAAGCTTTCTTT. Residues: CSVVLYFGTGSFTEAFF.

The sample holds one count of this clonotype. The V and J genes are TRBV7-3 and TRBJ2-5; 7 bases are shared with TRBD2. Germline V gives CDR1 SGHTA, CDR2 FQGTGA. This CDR3 has 15 amino acids. After removal of 1 base from V and 5 bases from J, the junction contained 7 bases not matched to a gene. CDR3 bases: TGTGCCAGCAGCTTAAGTGGGACTATAGGGGAGACCCAGTACTTC. It translates to CASSLSGTIGETQYF.

As to this clonotype: At one end, the junction sequence differs from germline, possibly due to a read error. The chain couples TRBV11-2 to TRBJ2-3; TRBD1 agrees at 9 bases. There are 15 residues in the CDR3. Germline CDR1 and CDR2: SGHAT and FQNNGV. The CDR3 DNA sequence: TGTGCCAGCAGCTTTGGGACAGGGAGCACAGGTACGCAGTATTTT. Residues: CASSFGTGSTGTQYF.

The rearrangement joins TRBV20-1 to TRBJ1-4; D unclear. The CDR3 runs 13 residues. Germline CDR1 and CDR2: DFQATT and SNEGSKA (reference sequence). Between the trimmed V and J ends, which lost 1 base and 5 bases, there was a span of 8 bases. CDR3 coding DNA: TGCAGTGCTAGAGCGAGAGGGAATGAAAAACTGTTTTTT. Protein sequence: CSARARGNEKLFF.

This clonotype occurred once. The J gene is TRBJ2-7, the V gene TRBV27; 7 nucleotides align to TRBD1. CDR3 length: 13 amino acids. Unmatched junction bases numbered 6, after V lost 4 bases and J lost 6 bases. In germline, CDR1 is MNHEY, CDR2 SMNVEV (reference sequence). The CDR3 sequence is CASSSSTGAEQYF. The CDR3 DNA reads TGTGCCAGCAGTTCCTCTACAGGGGCCGAGCAGTACTTC.

About this clonotype itself: One end of the junction fails to match germline, which may point to a read error. The chain uses TRBV29-1 and TRBJ2-3; maybe TRBD2 (6 bases). Germline-derived CDR1 and CDR2 are SQVTM and ANQGSEA. This CDR3 contains 13 residues. This CDR3 reads CGVDAGTGDTQYF. CDR3 bases: TGCGGCGTTGATGCGGGGACTGGGGATACGCAGTATTTT.

The chain recombines TRBV25-1 with TRBJ2-7; TRBD1 matches 8 bases. Germline V gene data show CDR1 as MGHDK and CDR2 as SYGVNS. The ends lost 4 bases at V and 7 bases at J; junction bases unmatched: 12. This CDR3 is 15 amino acids long. The DNA of the CDR3 is TGTGCCAGCAGTGCGACAGGGGAAGGCTACAATGAGCAGTACTTC. It yields the protein CASSATGEGYNEQYF.

This clonotype has more than one count but fewer than ten. This chain joins TRBV25-1 and TRBJ1-5, with D unresolved. Trimming removed 0 bases at V and 0 bases at J, with 0 bases between. Germline assignment: CDR1 MGHDK and CDR2 SYGVNS. The CDR3 loop spans 13 amino acids. CDR3 sequence: CASSEYSNQPQHF. CDR3 bases: TGTGCCAGCAGTGAATATAGCAATCAGCCCCAGCATTTT.

The rearrangement links TRBV12-3 or TRBV12-4 to TRBJ2-3; the match to TRBD1 covers 9 bases. The CDR3 extends over 17 amino acids. V shed 6 bases and J 3 bases; nucleotides not matched to a gene: 13. The CDR3 reads CASRRGWGQGGTDTQYF. The CDR3 coding sequence is TGTGCCAGCAGAAGGGGTTGGGGACAGGGTGGGACAGATACGCAGTATTTT.

This chain joins TRBV29-1 and TRBJ2-5; D not resolved. The end of the DNA fits TRBJ2-7 better, so the J call may be wrong. CDR3 length equals 11 residues. CDR1 and CDR2 (germline): SQVTM, ANQGSEA. The CDR3 DNA follows: TGCAGCGTTGACATTAATTACGAGCAGTACTTC. Translation: CSVDINYEQYF.

This rearrangement joins TRBV5-1 to TRBJ2-5; a possible D gene is TRBD1 (5 bases). V lost 4 bases and J 5 bases, leaving 15 bases between the germline ends. Per germline, CDR1 SGHRS and CDR2 YFSETQ. CDR3 length equals 14 residues. This chain's CDR3 is CASSPTQGWETQYF. The CDR3 DNA follows: TGCGCCAGCAGCCCAACGCAGGGCTGGGAGACCCAGTACTTC.

The rearrangement uses TRBV24-1 and TRBJ2-3, with 7 nucleotides matching TRBD1. This CDR3 region has 18 residues. CDR1 KGHDR and CDR2 SFDVKD come from the germline V gene. Unmatched junction bases numbered 14, after V lost 3 bases and J lost 3 bases. For the CDR3, the DNA is TGTGCCACCAGTGATCCTACAAGAGGGGGCGAACTAACAGATACGCAGTATTTT. Encoded protein: CATSDPTRGGELTDTQYF.

The CDR3 region has the DNA TGCAGTTCCAGGGCCCCGGGATCTAGCACAGATACGCAGTATTTT. Translating it yields CSSRAPGSSTDTQYF. The gene calls are TRBV20-1 and TRBJ2-3; possibly TRBD1 or TRBD2 for D (5 bases each). Germline-derived CDR1 and CDR2 are DFQATT and SNEGSKA (reference sequence). The CDR3 has 15 amino acids. V was trimmed by 8 bases and J by 0 bases, leaving 18 bases between them.

This clonotype was picked up a small number of times. The genes are TRBV29-1 and TRBJ2-3; 7 nucleotides align to TRBD1. The V gene end was trimmed by 5 bases and the J gene end by 2 bases; junction bases not matched to a gene: 7. The germline gives CDR1 SQVTM, CDR2 ANQGSEA. The CDR3 contains 14 residues. This CDR3 is CSVSRTGNTDTQYF. CDR3 in DNA: TGCAGCGTTAGTAGGACAGGAAACACAGATACGCAGTATTTT.

This clonotype was observed once. CDR3 DNA sequence: TGTGCCAGCATGGTTATACGGGGTTCACCCCTCCACTTT. It codes for CASMVIRGSPLHF. The rearrangement links TRBV12-3 or TRBV12-4 to TRBJ1-6; D remains unclear. Trimming cost V 7 bases and J 9 bases, with 13 bases left between them. The length of the CDR3 is 13 residues.

This chain links TRBV3-1 with TRBJ2-4; D unclear. CDR1 and CDR2 (germline): LGHDT, YNNKEL (reference sequence). The CDR3 covers 13 residues. The V end was cut by 0 bases, the J end by 7 bases, with 7 bases between. The CDR3 here is CASSQERDNIQYF. The CDR3 DNA reads as TGTGCCAGCAGCCAAGAAAGGGATAACATTCAGTACTTC.

This clonotype occurred a few times. This clone may be a read error of a much larger clone one base away. V and J are TRBV29-1 and TRBJ2-1, with TRBD2 identical over 8 bases. The DNA end is a closer match to TRBJ2-7, so the J assignment may be wrong. CDR1 is SQVTM and CDR2 is ANQGSEA in the germline V gene. CDR3 length: 15 residues. Here the CDR3 reads CSVDPGGGSYNEQYF. The CDR3, as DNA: TGCAGCGTTGACCCCGGGGGGGGCTCCTACAATGAGCAGTACTTC.

This chain connects TRBV28 to TRBJ2-7; 7 bases are shared with TRBD2. The tail of the sequence fits TRBJ2-1 better, so the J call may be wrong. Germline loops: CDR1 MDHEN, CDR2 SYDVKM. The CDR3 covers 14 residues. The CDR3 is CASSYTGGYNEQFF. CDR3 sequence (DNA): TGTGCCAGCAGTTATACGGGGGGCTACAATGAGCAGTTCTTC.

V usage is TRBV15 and J usage is TRBJ2-3, with 10 nucleotides matching TRBD2. CDR3 length: 17 residues. Per germline, CDR1 LNHNV and CDR2 YYDKDF (reference sequence). The V gene end was trimmed by 0 bases and the J gene end by 6 bases; junction bases not matched to a gene: 9. Here the CDR3 reads CATSRDQRSGGADTQYF. Written as DNA, the CDR3 is TGTGCCACCAGCAGAGATCAGCGGAGCGGGGGGGCGGATACGCAGTATTTT.

This clonotype was seen a few times. V is TRBV24-1 and J is TRBJ2-3; D unclear. With 5 bases removed from V and 2 bases from J, the gap between germline ends came to 10 bases. Germline V gives CDR1 KGHDR, CDR2 SFDVKD. The CDR3 spans 14 residues. The CDR3 nucleotides read TGTGCCACCAGTGTGGAGACAAACACAGATACGCAGTATTTT. It encodes CATSVETNTDTQYF.

DNA for the CDR3: TGTGCCAGCATGGGCAGGGTCTCTGGAAACACCATATATTTT. Translating gives CASMGRVSGNTIYF. This rearrangement joins TRBV2 to TRBJ1-3; D is perhaps TRBD1 (5 bases). The ends were cut back, 7 bases at V and 0 bases at J, with 10 bases in the middle. The length of the CDR3 is 14 residues. Looked up from germline, CDR1 is SNHLY and CDR2 is FYNNEI. Filled out from reference TRBV2 and TRBJ1-3, the complete variable domain reads EPEVTQTPSHQVTQMGQEVILRCVPISNHLYFYWYRQILGQKVEFLVSFYNNEISEKSEIFDDQFSVERPDGSNFTLKIRSTKLEDSAMYFCASMGRVSGNTIYFGEGSWLTVV.

This chain connects TRBV2 to TRBJ2-7, with 11 bases identical to TRBD1. The CDR3 runs 15 residues. After removal of 3 bases from V and 7 bases from J, the junction contained 8 bases not matched to a gene. Per the germline V gene, CDR1 is SNHLY and CDR2 is FYNNEI. CDR3 nucleotide sequence: TGTGCCAGCAGTGAGGACAGGGGGCCTTACAAGGAGCAGTACTTC. This codes for CASSEDRGPYKEQYF. Drawing the rest from reference TRBV2 and TRBJ2-7, the complete variable domain is EPEVTQTPSHQVTQMGQEVILRCVPISNHLYFYWYRQILGQKVEFLVSFYNNEISEKSEIFDDQFSVERPDGSNFTLKIRSTKLEDSAMYFCASSEDRGPYKEQYFGPGTRLTVT.

The chain couples TRBV6-1 to TRBJ1-1, with TRBD1 matching 7 bases. The germline gives CDR1 MNHNS, CDR2 SASEGT. The J segment lost 4 bases and the V segment lost 6 bases, leaving 8 bases of the junction unmatched. CDR3 length equals 14 residues. This chain's CDR3 is CASSLQGRGTEAFF. In nucleotides, the CDR3 is TGTGCCAGCAGCCTACAGGGGAGAGGCACTGAAGCTTTCTTT.

This sequence joins TRBV7-2 and TRBJ1-4, with D possibly TRBD1 on 6 matching bases. V was clipped by 5 bases and J by 5 bases, with 15 bases between them. The CDR3 covers 15 residues. Germline V gene data show CDR1 as SGHTA and CDR2 as FQGNSA. The CDR3: CASSVQGLYNEKLFF. The CDR3 nucleotides read TGTGCCAGCAGCGTCCAGGGGCTCTACAATGAAAAACTGTTTTTT.

The J gene is TRBJ2-7, the V gene TRBV19, with 7 bases fitting TRBD2. The J call is doubtful: the DNA matches TRBJ2-5 better. Per germline, CDR1 LNHDA and CDR2 SQIVND (reference sequence). CDR3 length: 15 residues. In nucleotides, the CDR3 is TGTGCCAGTAGTACCGGGGGGACGCTGCAAGAGACCCAGTACTTC. Translating gives CASSTGGTLQETQYF.

The chain recombines TRBV7-8 with TRBJ2-1; 7 bases agree with TRBD2. Germline CDR1 and CDR2: SGHVS and FQNEAQ. After removal of 2 bases from V and 3 bases from J, the junction contained 4 bases not matched to a gene. The CDR3 contains 15 residues. This chain's CDR3 is CASSLLSSGYNEQFF. The DNA of the CDR3 is TGTGCCAGCAGCTTATTGTCTAGCGGCTACAATGAGCAGTTCTTC.

The V and J genes are TRBV29-1 and TRBJ2-1; 8 nucleotides line up with TRBD2. This CDR3 contains 16 residues. Trimming removed 3 bases from V and 5 bases from J; junction bases left unmatched: 12. Germline V gene data show CDR1 as SQVTM and CDR2 as ANQGSEA. CDR3 nucleotides: TGCAGCGTTGAGCTTTGGGCTAGCGGGCAGAACAATGAGCAGTTCTTC. Protein product: CSVELWASGQNNEQFF.